Listed here are 3 T cell receptor beta chains from one sample, sequenced in a study of blood T cells in healthy people across ages. A second PCR of 7 to 11 cycles used a sample-barcoded 5' primer and a J-beta primer mix. TCRdb independently ran MiXCR on the 5' RACE reads; one entry per CDR3 protein. The sample has hundreds of thousands of distinct CDR3 sequences; around 21% are singletons. Specimen: blood. The receptors originated from a man in his sixties or seventies in good health.

This clonotype has just a few counts. The rearrangement joins TRBV6-5 to TRBJ2-5; D is perhaps TRBD1 (6 bases). The germline V and J ends were trimmed by 8 bases and 4 bases, with 14 bases remaining between them. The CDR3 covers 13 residues. Germline V CDR1 and CDR2: MNHEY, SVGAGI. CDR3 bases: TGTGCCAGCTTTTCAGGGGTTGGAGAGACCCAGTACTTC. This codes for CASFSGVGETQYF.

The V call is TRBV28, the J call TRBJ2-5, with a possible D match to TRBD1 (5 bases). Germline V gives CDR1 MDHEN, CDR2 SYDVKM. CDR3 length: 16 amino acids. With 1 base removed from V and 7 bases from J, the gap between germline ends came to 19 bases. The CDR3 region has the DNA TGTGCCAGCAGTTTATACCCGAGCAGCCCCCAGGGGACCCAGTACTTC. It codes for CASSLYPSSPQGTQYF.

The chain recombines TRBV7-9 with TRBJ1-3; TRBD1 aligns across 12 bases. J lost 0 bases, V lost 8 bases, and 8 bases had no gene match. Germline-derived CDR1 and CDR2 are SEHNR and FQNEAQ (reference sequence). This CDR3 contains 17 residues. CDR3 region: CASGTGGQLGSGNTIYF. The DNA for the CDR3 is TGTGCCAGCGGGACAGGGGGCCAACTAGGCTCTGGAAACACCATATATTTT.